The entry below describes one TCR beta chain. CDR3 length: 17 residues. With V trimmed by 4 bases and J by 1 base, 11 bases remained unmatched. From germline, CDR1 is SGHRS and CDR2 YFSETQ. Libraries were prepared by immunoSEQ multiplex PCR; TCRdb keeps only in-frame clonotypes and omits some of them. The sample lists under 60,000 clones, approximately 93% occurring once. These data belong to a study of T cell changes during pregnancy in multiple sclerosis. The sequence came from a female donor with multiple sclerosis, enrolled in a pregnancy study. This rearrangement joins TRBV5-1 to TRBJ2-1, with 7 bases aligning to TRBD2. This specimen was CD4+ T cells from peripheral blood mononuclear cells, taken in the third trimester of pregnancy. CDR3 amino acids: CASSIDHPSGSYNEQFF. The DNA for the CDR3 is TGCGCCAGCAGCATCGACCACCCTAGCGGATCCTACAATGAGCAGTTCTTC.